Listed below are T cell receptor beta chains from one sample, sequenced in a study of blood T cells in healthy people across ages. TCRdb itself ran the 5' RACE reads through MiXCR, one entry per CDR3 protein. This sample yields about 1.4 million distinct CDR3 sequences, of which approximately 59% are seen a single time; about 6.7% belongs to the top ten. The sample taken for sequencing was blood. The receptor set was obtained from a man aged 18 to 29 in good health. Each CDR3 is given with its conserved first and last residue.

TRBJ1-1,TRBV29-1,CSVELNTEAFF
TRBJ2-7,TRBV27,CASSLGHGQGFYEQYF
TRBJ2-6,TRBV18,CASSPTRGQSSGANVLTF
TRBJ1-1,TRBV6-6,CASSYYSSNTEAFF
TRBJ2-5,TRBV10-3,CAISIQETQYF
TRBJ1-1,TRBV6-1,CASALLDTEAFF
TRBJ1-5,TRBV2,CASSDGQGGQPQHF
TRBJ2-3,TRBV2,CASSGSVTGRHTDTQYF
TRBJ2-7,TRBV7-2,CASNRGGDSYEQYF
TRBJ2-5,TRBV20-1,CSATPGQGETQYF
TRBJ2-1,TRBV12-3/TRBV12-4,CASSPPYNEQFF
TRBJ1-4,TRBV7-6,CASSLTVGGGGEKLFF
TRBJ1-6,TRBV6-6,CASSPATNSPLHF
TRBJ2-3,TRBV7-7,CASSTAGGTQYF
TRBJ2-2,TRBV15,CATSRDLLRGNRATGELFF
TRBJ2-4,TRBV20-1,CSARRTTGGAVGIQYF
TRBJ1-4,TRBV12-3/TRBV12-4,CASSSPMRPSNEKLFF
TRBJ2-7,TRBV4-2,CASSPAQSYEQYF
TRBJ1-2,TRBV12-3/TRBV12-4,CAISLGETYGYTF
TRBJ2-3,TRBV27,CASSPVGPRDTQYF
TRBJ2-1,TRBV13,CASASGGPSSYNEQFF
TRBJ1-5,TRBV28,CASRGGVRPQHF
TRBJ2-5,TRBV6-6,CASSTGGQETQYF
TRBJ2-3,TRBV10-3,CAVLAGNVTDTQYF
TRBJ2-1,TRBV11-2,CASSLFRYHTTGLAGEANYNEQFF
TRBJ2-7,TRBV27,CASSFVGQLDYYEQYF
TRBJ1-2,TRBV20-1,CSAGGVYGYTF
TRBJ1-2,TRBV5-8,CASSFAGKGGYTF
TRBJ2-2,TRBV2,CASITPGGGDTGELFF
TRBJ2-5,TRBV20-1,CSAKEASGLGETQYF
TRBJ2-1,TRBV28,CASSLDGTGVFCSEFF
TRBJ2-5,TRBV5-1,CASSQGDSQYF
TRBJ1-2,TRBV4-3,CASSQGQAIYGYTF
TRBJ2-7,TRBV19,CASTAPWGEQYF
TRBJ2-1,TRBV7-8,CASSLGGGLNEQFF
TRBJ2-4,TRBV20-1,CSASGTVLAKNIQYF
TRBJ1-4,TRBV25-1,CASRTNRGEKLFF
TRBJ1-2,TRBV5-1,CASSPDLEGYTF
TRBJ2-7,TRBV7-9,CASSSPQGIEQYF
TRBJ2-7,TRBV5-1,CASSYRQGVYEQYF
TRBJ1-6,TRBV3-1,CASSRENSPLHF
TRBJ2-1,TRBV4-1,CASSQILAEPIYNEQFF
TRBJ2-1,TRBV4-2,CASSQGTGAGYNEQFF
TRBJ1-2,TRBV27,CASSLGRDSLVYGYTF
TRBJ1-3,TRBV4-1,CASSQVDGNTIYF
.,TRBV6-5,CASSPWTDGTYEQYF
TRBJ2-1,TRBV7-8,CASSPRYNNEQFF
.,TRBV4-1,CASSQQIAGPTYEQYF
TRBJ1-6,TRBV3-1,CASSQVDRGNSPLHF
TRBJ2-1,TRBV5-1,CASSYTGTGGLLSYNEQFF
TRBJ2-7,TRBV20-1,CSAKDSGSYEQYF
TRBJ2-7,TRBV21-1,CASSKGCRGRPRNEQYF
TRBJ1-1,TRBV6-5,CASSYRGGGGTEAFF
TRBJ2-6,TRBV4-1,CASSQEGVVRSTFGANVLTF
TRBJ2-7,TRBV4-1,CASSLDIGAQYF
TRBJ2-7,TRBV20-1,CSASDFSMRYF
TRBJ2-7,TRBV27,CASSPRGFYEQYF